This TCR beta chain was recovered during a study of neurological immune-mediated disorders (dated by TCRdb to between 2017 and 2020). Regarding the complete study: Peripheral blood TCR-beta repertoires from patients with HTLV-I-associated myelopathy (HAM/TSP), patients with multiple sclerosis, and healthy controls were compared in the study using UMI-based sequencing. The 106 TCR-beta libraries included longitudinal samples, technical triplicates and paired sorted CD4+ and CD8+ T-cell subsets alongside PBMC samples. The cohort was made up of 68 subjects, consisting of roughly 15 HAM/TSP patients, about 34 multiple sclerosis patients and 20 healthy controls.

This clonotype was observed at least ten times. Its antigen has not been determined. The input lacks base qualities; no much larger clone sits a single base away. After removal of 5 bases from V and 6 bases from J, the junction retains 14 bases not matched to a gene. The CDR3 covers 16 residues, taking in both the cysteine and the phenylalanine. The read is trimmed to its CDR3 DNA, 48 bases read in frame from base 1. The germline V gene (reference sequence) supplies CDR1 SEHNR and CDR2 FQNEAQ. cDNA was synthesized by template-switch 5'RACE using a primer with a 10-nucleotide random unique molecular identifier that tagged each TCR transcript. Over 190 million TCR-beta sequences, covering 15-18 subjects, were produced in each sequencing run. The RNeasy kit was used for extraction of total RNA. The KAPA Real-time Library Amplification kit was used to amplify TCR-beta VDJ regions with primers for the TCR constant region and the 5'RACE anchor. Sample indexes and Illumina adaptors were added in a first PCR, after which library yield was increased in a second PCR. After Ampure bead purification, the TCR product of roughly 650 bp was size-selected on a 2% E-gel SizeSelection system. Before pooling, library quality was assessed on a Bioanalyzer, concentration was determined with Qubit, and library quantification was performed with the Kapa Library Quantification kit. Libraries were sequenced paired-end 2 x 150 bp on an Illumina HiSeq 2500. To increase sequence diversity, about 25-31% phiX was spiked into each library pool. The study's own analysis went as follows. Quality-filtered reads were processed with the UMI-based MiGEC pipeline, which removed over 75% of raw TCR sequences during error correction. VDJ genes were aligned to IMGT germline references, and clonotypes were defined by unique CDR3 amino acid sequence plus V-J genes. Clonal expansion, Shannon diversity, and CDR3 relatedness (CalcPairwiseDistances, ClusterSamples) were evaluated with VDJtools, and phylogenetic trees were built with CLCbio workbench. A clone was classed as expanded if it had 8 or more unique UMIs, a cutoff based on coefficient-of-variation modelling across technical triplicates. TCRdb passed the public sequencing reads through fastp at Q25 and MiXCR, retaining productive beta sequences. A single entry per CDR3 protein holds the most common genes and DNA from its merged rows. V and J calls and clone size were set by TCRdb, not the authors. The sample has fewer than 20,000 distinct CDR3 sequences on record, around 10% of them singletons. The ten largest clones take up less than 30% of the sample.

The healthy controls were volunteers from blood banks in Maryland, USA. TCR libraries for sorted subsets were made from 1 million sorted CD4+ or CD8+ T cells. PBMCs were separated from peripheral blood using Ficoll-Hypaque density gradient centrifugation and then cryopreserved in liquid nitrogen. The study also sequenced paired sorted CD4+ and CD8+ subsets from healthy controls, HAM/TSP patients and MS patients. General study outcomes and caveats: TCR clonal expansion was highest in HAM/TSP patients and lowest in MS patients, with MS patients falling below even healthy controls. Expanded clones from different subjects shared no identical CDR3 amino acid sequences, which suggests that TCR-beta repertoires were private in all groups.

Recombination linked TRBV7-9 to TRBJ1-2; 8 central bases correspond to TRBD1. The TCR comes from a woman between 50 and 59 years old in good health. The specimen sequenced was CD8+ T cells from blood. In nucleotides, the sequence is TGTGCCAGCAGCCCATCGACAGGGGCCGCCCCCAATGGCTACACCTTC. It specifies CASSPSTGAAPNGYTF.